This T cell receptor (beta chain) was captured in a study of shared clonotypes between healthy human individuals. Study-wide findings and caveats: It was observed that roughly 5% of naive CD4 clonotypes were shared across several donors. As a rule, naive subsets had a larger estimated richness than memory subsets. Few donors restricted represented genetic and exposure-history diversity.

As concerns this clone: Its antigen is undetermined.

The donors, healthy adults who were HIV-negative, had experienced no recent acute infections or vaccinations. Data came from immunoSEQ multiplex PCR; TCRdb stores just in-frame clones and leaves some out. The sample carries approximately 99,000 clones, more than 65% recorded once. Specimen: memory CD8+ T cells sorted from blood. Subset reported: CD45RO+ cells pooled with CCR7-negative TemRA cells. This TCR was sampled from a woman aged 25 to 39 in good health.

CDR3 sequence reads: CASSWAGATEQYF. As DNA, the CDR3 is TGTGCCAGCAGTTGGGCAGGGGCGACCGAGCAGTACTTC. The genes are TRBV6-5 and TRBJ2-7, with D possibly being TRBD1 (6 bases). V lost 4 bases and J 6 bases, leaving 13 bases between the germline ends. This CDR3 is built from 13 residues. Looked up from germline, CDR1 is MNHEY and CDR2 is SVGAGI.